These 25 T cell receptor beta chains were all obtained from the same sample, sequenced in a study of T cell repertoires in cytomegalovirus infection. TCRdb processed the reads anew with MiXCR; each CDR3 protein has one entry. Of approximately 220,000 distinct CDR3 sequences listed, about 39% are singletons. No cognate antigen is known for these TCRs. Sequencing used CD8+ T cells from cultured PBMCs, obtained from culture after CMV antigen stimulation. The receptors derive from a human donor in good health (CMV status not recorded). Some clones in this sample may be carry-over from other donors' samples.

The chain links TRBV7-9 to TRBJ2-5; unclear D gene. CDR1 is SEHNR and CDR2 is FQNEAQ in the germline V gene (reference sequence). The CDR3 spans 14 residues. V was cut by 4 bases and J by 6 bases, with 15 bases left in between. Written as DNA, the CDR3 is TGTGCCAGCAGCTCTCTCCTGGGCGTACAGACCCAGTACTTC. The encoded protein is CASSSLLGVQTQYF.

Only a few counts were recorded for this clonotype. V gene TRBV7-8 combines with J gene TRBJ2-7, with 9 bases that match TRBD2. V trimming: 5 bases; J trimming: 1 base; junction bases outside the gene matches: 3. The CDR3 is 14 residues long. CDR1 SGHVS and CDR2 FQNEAQ come from the germline V gene. This chain's CDR3 is CASSRAGGSYEQYF. The CDR3 coding sequence is TGTGCCAGCAGCCGAGCGGGAGGTTCCTACGAGCAGTACTTC.

In this sample, this clonotype turned up a few times. The V call is TRBV4-1, the J call TRBJ1-5; tentative D call: TRBD1 (6 bases). Between the trimmed V and J ends, which lost 5 bases and 7 bases, there was a span of 18 bases. This CDR3 region has 15 residues. Per germline, CDR1 MGHRA and CDR2 YSYEKL. CDR3 nucleotides: TGCGCCAGCAGCGACGGGACAAAATCCTTACAGCCCCAGCATTTT. Translation gives CASSDGTKSLQPQHF.

This clonotype was seen a handful of times. The genes are TRBV12-3 or TRBV12-4 and TRBJ1-2; no clear D gene. The CDR3 totals 17 residues. Trimming shortened V by 5 bases and J by 3 bases, and 22 bases separated the two germline ends. The chain's CDR3 is CASSPGLAGGPHYGYTF. The CDR3 coding sequence is TGTGCCAGCAGTCCTGGACTAGCGGGAGGGCCACACTATGGCTACACCTTC.

Many counts were recorded for this clonotype. This sequence joins TRBV7-2 and TRBJ1-1, with D maybe TRBD1 (6 bases). The CDR3 covers 14 residues. V was cut by 5 bases and J by 0 bases, with 10 bases left in between. Germline CDR1 and CDR2: SGHTA and FQGNSA. The CDR3, as DNA: TGTGCCAGCAGCATGACAGGAATGAACACTGAAGCTTTCTTT. Its translation is CASSMTGMNTEAFF.

The chain combines TRBV9 with TRBJ2-5; D remains unclear. This CDR3 comprises 15 residues. V dropped 4 bases and J dropped 5 bases, with 18 bases sitting between them. CDR1 is SGDLS and CDR2 is YYNGEE in the germline V gene. The CDR3 nucleotides are TGTGCCAGCAGCCCCACCCCGCGAGCCATGGAGACCCAGTACTTC. This sequence encodes CASSPTPRAMETQYF.

V gene TRBV2 combines with J gene TRBJ1-1, with D uncertain. Germline V lookup: CDR1 SNHLY, CDR2 FYNNEI. The CDR3 runs 14 residues. V was cut by 6 bases and J by 1 base, with 12 bases left in between. DNA of the CDR3: TGTGCCAGCAGGCCATCCCCGGGGAACACTGAAGCTTTCTTT. This gives the protein CASRPSPGNTEAFF.

This clonotype was picked up a small number of times. The chain has TRBV7-8 and TRBJ2-1, with D unclear. Trimming left V 4 bases short and J 5 bases short, with 15 bases between. CDR1 SGHVS and CDR2 FQNEAQ come from the germline V gene. The length of the CDR3 is 15 residues. The chain's CDR3 is CASSSLLGRDNEQFF. The CDR3 bases are TGTGCCAGCAGCTCTCTCCTTGGCAGAGACAATGAGCAGTTCTTC.

The CDR3 region is CASSLGWGQGTDTQYF. The CDR3 bases are TGTGCCAGCAGCTTAGGGTGGGGGCAAGGCACAGATACGCAGTATTTT. This chain joins TRBV7-6 and TRBJ2-3, with a weak D call TRBD1 (6 bases). The CDR3 is made up of 16 amino acids. Per germline, CDR1 SGHVS and CDR2 FNYEAQ. Deletions cut 1 base from V and 1 base from J, with 12 bases between.

The chain uses TRBV4-3 and TRBJ2-1, with 14 nucleotides matching TRBD2. The CDR3 length is 16 residues. V trimming: 4 bases; J trimming: 10 bases; junction bases outside the gene matches: 9. Germline-derived CDR1 and CDR2 are LGHNA and YSLEER. The DNA for the CDR3 is TGCGCCAGCAGCCTTGGACTAGCGGGGGGACCGGGGGAGCAGTTCTTC. The encoded protein is CASSLGLAGGPGEQFF.

This clonotype came up many times. This chain joins TRBV11-2 and TRBJ1-2; a possible D gene is TRBD1 (5 bases). With 1 base removed from V and 8 bases from J, the gap between germline ends came to 20 bases. Per germline, CDR1 SGHAT and CDR2 FQNNGV. This CDR3 has 16 amino acids. CDR3 bases: TGTGCCAGCAGCTTAGGTTACGGGACGGGAGATGACGGCTACACCTTC. Protein sequence: CASSLGYGTGDDGYTF.

V gene TRBV5-1 combines with J gene TRBJ2-5; D could derive from TRBD1 or TRBD2 (5 bases each). Looked up from germline, CDR1 is SGHRS and CDR2 is YFSETQ. The V end lost 3 bases, the J end lost 2 bases, and 8 bases lay between the germline ends. This CDR3 has 13 residues. In DNA, the CDR3 is TGCGCCAGCAGCTGGGGGATTCAAGAGACCCAGTACTTC. It specifies CASSWGIQETQYF.

Many counts were recorded for this clonotype. The chain couples TRBV6-1 to TRBJ1-5; 9 bases map to TRBD1. V was clipped by 6 bases and J by 3 bases; unmatched bases: 6. The CDR3 contains 15 residues. CDR1 is MNHNS, CDR2 SASEGT, per germline. CDR3 protein: CASRGDRANNQPQHF. The DNA for the CDR3 is TGTGCCAGCAGGGGGGACAGGGCGAACAATCAGCCCCAGCATTTT.

The chain combines TRBV15 with TRBJ2-3; 8 bases match TRBD2. V trimming: 5 bases; J trimming: 0 bases; junction bases outside the gene matches: 4. The length of the CDR3 is 15 residues. The germline CDR1 and CDR2 sequences are LNHNV and YYDKDF (reference sequence). The CDR3 DNA reads TGTGCCACCAGCCCAGGACTAGCAAGCACAGATACGCAGTATTTT. Translating gives CATSPGLASTDTQYF.

This clonotype was recorded at least ten times. The chain is built from TRBV9 and TRBJ1-3, with D perhaps matching TRBD1 (5 bases). The V gene lost 4 bases and the J gene lost 0 bases, with 17 bases spanning the gap. CDR1 is SGDLS and CDR2 is YYNGEE in the germline V gene. The CDR3 contains 17 residues. The DNA for the CDR3 is TGTGCCAGCAGCCTGGGGGATGTCAGCAGCTCTGGAAACACCATATATTTT. Translation gives CASSLGDVSSSGNTIYF. The full variable domain, with the rest looked up from reference TRBV9 and TRBJ1-3, is DSGVTQTPKHLITATGQRVTLRCSPRSGDLSVYWYQQSLDQGLQFLIQYYNGEERAKGNILERFSAQQFPDLHSELNLSSLELGDSALYFCASSLGDVSSSGNTIYFGEGSWLTVV.

The chain is built from TRBV9 and TRBJ2-7; D is undetermined. Germline V gene lookup returns CDR1 SGDLS and CDR2 YYNGEE. The germline V and J ends were trimmed by 0 bases and 0 bases, with 10 bases remaining between them. The CDR3 length is 15 residues. The CDR3 coding sequence is TGTGCCAGCAGCGTAGGGGCAGGCAGCTCCTACGAGCAGTACTTC. Translated: CASSVGAGSSYEQYF.

The chain joins TRBV27 to TRBJ2-6, with a possible D match to TRBD1 (6 bases). V shed 4 bases and J shed 3 bases, with 13 bases lying between them. Germline V gives CDR1 MNHEY, CDR2 SMNVEV (reference sequence). The CDR3 consists of 16 residues. The CDR3 spells CASSSLYRVGANVLTF. CDR3 nucleotide sequence: TGTGCCAGCAGTTCTTTATACAGGGTTGGGGCCAACGTCCTGACTTTC.

The table lists this clonotype with a count of one. This chain joins TRBV2 and TRBJ1-3, with TRBD1 as a possible D gene (6 bases). The CDR3 loop spans 14 amino acids. Trimming pared 7 bases from V and 4 bases from J, leaving 14 bases between. Germline values: CDR1 SNHLY, CDR2 FYNNEI. The CDR3 DNA follows: TGTGCCAGCATGGATGGGGGGCCAGGAAACACCATATATTTT. Its protein product is CASMDGGPGNTIYF.

This clonotype appeared many times. The chain joins TRBV11-2 to TRBJ2-1; D is unresolved. The CDR3 loop spans 12 amino acids. Germline V gives CDR1 SGHAT, CDR2 FQNNGV. V lost 5 bases, J lost 8 bases, and 10 bases lay in between. CDR3 sequence (DNA): TGTGCCAGCAGCCTCGTCCGAGATGAGCAGTTCTTC. This gives the protein CASSLVRDEQFF.

This clonotype showed up many times. The rearrangement joins TRBV7-2 to TRBJ2-3, with 9 bases aligning to TRBD2. The CDR3 has 15 amino acids. Unmatched junction bases numbered 5, after V lost 2 bases and J lost 5 bases. Per the germline V gene, CDR1 is SGHTA and CDR2 is FQGNSA. The CDR3 reads CASSLIAGVEDTQYF. As DNA, the CDR3 is TGTGCCAGCAGCTTAATAGCGGGGGTTGAAGATACGCAGTATTTT.

V and J are TRBV12-3 or TRBV12-4 and TRBJ1-6; D not resolved. There are 15 residues in the CDR3. The germline V and J ends were trimmed by 6 bases and 0 bases, with 9 bases remaining between them. CDR3 sequence reads: CASRIQSSYNSPLHF. CDR3 sequence (DNA): TGTGCCAGCAGAATACAGAGCTCCTATAATTCACCCCTCCACTTT.

The chain couples TRBV27 to TRBJ1-5; 7 positions agree with TRBD1. This CDR3 comprises 13 residues. Germline values: CDR1 MNHEY, CDR2 SMNVEV (reference sequence). With 7 bases clipped from V and 5 bases from J, the junction kept 5 bases outside the gene matches. CDR3 nucleotides: TGTGCCAGCATGGGGACAGCAGATCAGCCCCAGCATTTT. Protein: CASMGTADQPQHF.

This clonotype occurred a few times. The chain carries TRBV27 and TRBJ2-5; 7 bases fit TRBD1. This CDR3 contains 15 residues. The trim removed 4 bases at V and 1 base at J, leaving 6 bases unmatched. The germline V gene encodes CDR1 MNHEY and CDR2 SMNVEV (reference sequence). Here the CDR3 DNA reads TGTGCCAGCAGTTACAGGGGTAGACCCCAAGAGACCCAGTACTTC. It yields the protein CASSYRGRPQETQYF.

V is TRBV12-3 or TRBV12-4 and J is TRBJ2-2; TRBD2 matches 8 bases. The ends lost 4 bases at V and 2 bases at J; junction bases unmatched: 3. The CDR3 extends over 15 amino acids. In nucleotides, the CDR3 is TGTGCCAGCAGTTCGGGGGGGCACAACACCGGGGAGCTGTTTTTT. This sequence encodes CASSSGGHNTGELFF.

In its sample, this clonotype was seen once. V usage is TRBV19 and J usage is TRBJ2-1, with a possible D match to TRBD1 (6 bases). Germline lookup yields CDR1 LNHDA and CDR2 SQIVND (reference sequence). The CDR3 covers 16 residues. Trimming removed 2 bases from V and 8 bases from J, with 19 bases in between. Here the CDR3 reads CASSIIAGVRVYEQFF. Here the CDR3 DNA reads TGTGCCAGTAGTATAATAGCAGGGGTTCGGGTTTATGAGCAGTTCTTC.